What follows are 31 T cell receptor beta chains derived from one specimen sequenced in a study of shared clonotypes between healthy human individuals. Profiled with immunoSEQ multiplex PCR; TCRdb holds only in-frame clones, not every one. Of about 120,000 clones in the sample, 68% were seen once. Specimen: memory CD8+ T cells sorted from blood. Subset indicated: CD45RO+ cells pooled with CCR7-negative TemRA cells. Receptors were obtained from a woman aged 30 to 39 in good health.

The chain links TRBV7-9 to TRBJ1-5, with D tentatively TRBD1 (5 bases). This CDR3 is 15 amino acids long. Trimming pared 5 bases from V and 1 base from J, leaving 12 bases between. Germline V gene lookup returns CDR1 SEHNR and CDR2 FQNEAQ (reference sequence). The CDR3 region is CASSPSTVSNQPQHF. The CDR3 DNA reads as TGTGCCAGCAGCCCGTCGACAGTCAGCAATCAGCCCCAGCATTTT.

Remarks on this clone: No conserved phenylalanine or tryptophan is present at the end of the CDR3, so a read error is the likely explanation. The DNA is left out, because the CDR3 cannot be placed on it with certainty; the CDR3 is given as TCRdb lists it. The CDR3 reads CASSQGQDVC. This chain uses TRBV23-1 with TRBJ2-7; the table names TRBD1, a call not compared with the DNA. TRBV23-1 is an ORF for which the function is uncertain. The CDR3 is 10 amino acids in total, end residues counted.

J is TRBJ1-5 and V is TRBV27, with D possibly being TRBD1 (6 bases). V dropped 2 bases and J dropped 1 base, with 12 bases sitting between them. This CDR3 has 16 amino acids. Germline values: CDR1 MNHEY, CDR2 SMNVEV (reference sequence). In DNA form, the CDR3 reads TGTGCCAGCAGTTTAGGACCAAGGGGGAGCAATCAGCCCCAGCATTTT. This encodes CASSLGPRGSNQPQHF.

The CDR3 protein is CSVEARTGGGEQFF. In nucleotides, the CDR3 is TGCAGCGTTGAAGCTCGGACGGGGGGCGGTGAGCAGTTCTTC. V and J are TRBV29-1 and TRBJ2-1, with D possibly TRBD2 on 7 matching bases. The CDR3 is 14 amino acids. Trimming took 1 base from V and 9 from J, leaving 16 bases between them. Germline-derived CDR1 and CDR2 are SQVTM and ANQGSEA.

As DNA, the CDR3 is TGTGCCAGCAGCTTGCAGGACAGGGGGCGTAACTATGGCTACACCTTC. Amino acids: CASSLQDRGRNYGYTF. V gene TRBV5-4 combines with J gene TRBJ1-2; 11 nucleotides match TRBD1. In germline, CDR1 is SGHNT, CDR2 YYREEE (reference sequence). The CDR3 runs 16 residues. The junction had 3 bases not matched to a gene; V was cut back by 1 base and J by 1 base.

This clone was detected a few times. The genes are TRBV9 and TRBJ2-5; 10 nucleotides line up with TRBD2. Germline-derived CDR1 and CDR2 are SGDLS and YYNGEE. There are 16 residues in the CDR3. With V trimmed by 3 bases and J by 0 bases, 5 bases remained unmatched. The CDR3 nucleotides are TGTGCCAGCAGCGCGGGGACTAGCGCGTACCAAGAGACCCAGTACTTC. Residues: CASSAGTSAYQETQYF.

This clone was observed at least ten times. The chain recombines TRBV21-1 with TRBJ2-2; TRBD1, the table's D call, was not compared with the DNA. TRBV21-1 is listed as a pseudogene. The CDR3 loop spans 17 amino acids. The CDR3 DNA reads TGTGCCAGCAGCAAAGCCAGGGACAGGGATATCACCGGGGAGCTGTTTTTT. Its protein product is CASSKARDRDITGELFF.

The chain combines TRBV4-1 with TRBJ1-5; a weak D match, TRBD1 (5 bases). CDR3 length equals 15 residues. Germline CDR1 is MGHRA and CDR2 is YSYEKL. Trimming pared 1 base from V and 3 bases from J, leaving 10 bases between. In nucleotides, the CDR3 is TGCGCCAGCAGCCAAGGGGGCGGATTCAATCAGCCCCAGCATTTT. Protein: CASSQGGGFNQPQHF.

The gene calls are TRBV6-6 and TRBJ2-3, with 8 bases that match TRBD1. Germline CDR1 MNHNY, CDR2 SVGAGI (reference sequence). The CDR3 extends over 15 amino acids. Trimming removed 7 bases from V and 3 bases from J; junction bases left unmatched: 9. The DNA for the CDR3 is TGTGCCAGCACCCTAGGACAGGGACAGACAGATACGCAGTATTTT. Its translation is CASTLGQGQTDTQYF.

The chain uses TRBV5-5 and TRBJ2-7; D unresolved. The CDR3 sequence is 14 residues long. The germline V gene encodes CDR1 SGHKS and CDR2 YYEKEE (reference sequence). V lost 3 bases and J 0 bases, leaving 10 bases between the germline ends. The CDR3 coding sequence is TGTGCCAGCAGCTGGACCCATGGCTCCTACGAGCAGTACTTC. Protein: CASSWTHGSYEQYF.

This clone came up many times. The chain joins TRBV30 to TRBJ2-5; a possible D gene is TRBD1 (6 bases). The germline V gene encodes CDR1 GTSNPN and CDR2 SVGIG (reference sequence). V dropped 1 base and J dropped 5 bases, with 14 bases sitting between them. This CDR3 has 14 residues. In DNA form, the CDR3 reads TGTGCCTGGAGTGGGCCCAGGGGATGGGAGACCCAGTACTTC. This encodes CAWSGPRGWETQYF.

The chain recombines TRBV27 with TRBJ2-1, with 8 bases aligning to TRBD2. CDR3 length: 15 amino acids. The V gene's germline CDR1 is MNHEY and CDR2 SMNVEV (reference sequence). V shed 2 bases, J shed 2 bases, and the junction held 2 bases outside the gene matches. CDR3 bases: TGTGCCAGCAGTTTAGGGACTAGAGCCTACAATGAGCAGTTCTTC. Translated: CASSLGTRAYNEQFF.

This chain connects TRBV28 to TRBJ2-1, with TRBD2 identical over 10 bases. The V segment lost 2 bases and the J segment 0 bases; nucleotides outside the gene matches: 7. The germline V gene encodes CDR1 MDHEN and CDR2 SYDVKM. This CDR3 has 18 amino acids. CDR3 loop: CASSLDRRTSGSYNEQFF. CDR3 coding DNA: TGTGCCAGCAGTTTAGATAGAAGGACTAGCGGCTCCTACAATGAGCAGTTCTTC.

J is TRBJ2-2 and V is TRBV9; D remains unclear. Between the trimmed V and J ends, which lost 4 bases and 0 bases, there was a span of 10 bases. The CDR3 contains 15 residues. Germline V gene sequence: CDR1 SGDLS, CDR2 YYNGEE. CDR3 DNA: TGTGCCAGCAGCCAGGCCAGGTCGAACACCGGGGAGCTGTTTTTT. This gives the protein CASSQARSNTGELFF. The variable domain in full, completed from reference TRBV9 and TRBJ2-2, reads DSGVTQTPKHLITATGQRVTLRCSPRSGDLSVYWYQQSLDQGLQFLIQYYNGEERAKGNILERFSAQQFPDLHSELNLSSLELGDSALYFCASSQARSNTGELFFGEGSRLTVL.

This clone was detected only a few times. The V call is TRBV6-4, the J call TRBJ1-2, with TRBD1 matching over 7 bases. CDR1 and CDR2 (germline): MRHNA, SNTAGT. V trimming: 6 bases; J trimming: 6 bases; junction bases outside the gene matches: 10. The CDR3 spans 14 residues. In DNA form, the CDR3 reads TGTGCCAGCAGCCGACAGGGTGGGAACGATGGCTACACCTTC. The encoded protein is CASSRQGGNDGYTF.

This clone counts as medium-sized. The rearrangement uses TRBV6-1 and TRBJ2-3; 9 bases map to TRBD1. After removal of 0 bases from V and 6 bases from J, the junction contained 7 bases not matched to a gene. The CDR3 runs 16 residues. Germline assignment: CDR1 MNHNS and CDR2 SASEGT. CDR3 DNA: TGTGCCAGCAGTGAAGCGCGGGGACAGGGTCTTGATACGCAGTATTTT. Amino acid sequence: CASSEARGQGLDTQYF.

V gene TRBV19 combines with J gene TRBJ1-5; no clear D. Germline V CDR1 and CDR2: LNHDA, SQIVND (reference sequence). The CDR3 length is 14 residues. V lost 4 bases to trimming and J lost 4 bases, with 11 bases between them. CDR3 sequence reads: CASSTRTKNQPQHF. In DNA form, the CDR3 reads TGTGCCAGTAGTACCCGGACGAAGAATCAGCCCCAGCATTTT. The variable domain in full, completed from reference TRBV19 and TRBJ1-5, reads DGGITQSPKYLFRKEGQNVTLSCEQNLNHDAMYWYRQDPGQGLRLIYYSQIVNDFQKGDIAEGYSVSREKKESFPLTVTSAQKNPTAFYLCASSTRTKNQPQHFGDGTRLSIL.

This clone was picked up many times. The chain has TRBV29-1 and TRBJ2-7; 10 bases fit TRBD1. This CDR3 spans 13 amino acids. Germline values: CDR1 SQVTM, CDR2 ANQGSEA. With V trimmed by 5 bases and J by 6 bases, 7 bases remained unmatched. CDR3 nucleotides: TGCAGCGTTCCGGGAGGGGACAGGGGCGAGCAGTACTTC. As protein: CSVPGGDRGEQYF.

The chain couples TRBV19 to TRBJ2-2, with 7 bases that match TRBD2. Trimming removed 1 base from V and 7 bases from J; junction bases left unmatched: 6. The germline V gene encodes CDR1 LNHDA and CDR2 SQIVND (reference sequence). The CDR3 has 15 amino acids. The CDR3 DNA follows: TGTGCCAGTAGTATAGTTGCGGGAGCGGGCGGGGAGCTGTTTTTT. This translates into CASSIVAGAGGELFF.

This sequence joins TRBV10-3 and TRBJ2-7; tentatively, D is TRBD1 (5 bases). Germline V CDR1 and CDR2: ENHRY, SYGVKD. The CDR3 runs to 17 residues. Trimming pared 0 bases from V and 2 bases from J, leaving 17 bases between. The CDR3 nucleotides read TGTGCCATCAGTGAGTCACGTATTGGGGCCAGTACCTACGAGCAGTACTTC. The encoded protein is CAISESRIGASTYEQYF.

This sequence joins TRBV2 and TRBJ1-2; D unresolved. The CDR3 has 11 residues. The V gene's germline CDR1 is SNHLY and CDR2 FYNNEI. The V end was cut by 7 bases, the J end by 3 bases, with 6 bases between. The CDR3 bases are TGTGCCAGCACCACGGACTATGGCTACACCTTC. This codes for CASTTDYGYTF.

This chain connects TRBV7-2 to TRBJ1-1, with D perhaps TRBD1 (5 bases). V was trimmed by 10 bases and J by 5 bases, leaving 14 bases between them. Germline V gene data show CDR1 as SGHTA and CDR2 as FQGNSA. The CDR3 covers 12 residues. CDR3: CAIKHPGTEAFF. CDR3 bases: TGTGCCATCAAACACCCAGGGACTGAAGCTTTCTTT.

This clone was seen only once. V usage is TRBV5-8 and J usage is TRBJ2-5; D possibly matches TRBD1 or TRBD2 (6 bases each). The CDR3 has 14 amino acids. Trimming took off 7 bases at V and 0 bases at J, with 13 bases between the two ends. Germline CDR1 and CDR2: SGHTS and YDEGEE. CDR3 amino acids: CASWGAQYQETQYF. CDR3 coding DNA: TGTGCCAGCTGGGGGGCCCAGTACCAAGAGACCCAGTACTTC.

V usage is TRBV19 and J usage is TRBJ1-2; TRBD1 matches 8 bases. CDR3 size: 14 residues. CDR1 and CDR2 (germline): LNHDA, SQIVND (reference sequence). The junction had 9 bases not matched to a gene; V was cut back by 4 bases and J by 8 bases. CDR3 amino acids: CASSRSGTGGGYTF. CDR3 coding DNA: TGTGCCAGTAGTAGGAGCGGGACAGGTGGAGGCTACACCTTC.

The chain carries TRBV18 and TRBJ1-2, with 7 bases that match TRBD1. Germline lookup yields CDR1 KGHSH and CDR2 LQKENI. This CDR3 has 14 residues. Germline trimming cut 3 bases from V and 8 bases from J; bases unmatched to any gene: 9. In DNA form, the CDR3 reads TGTGCCAGCTCACCGTCGGACAGGTCTCTGGGCTACACCTTC. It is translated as CASSPSDRSLGYTF.

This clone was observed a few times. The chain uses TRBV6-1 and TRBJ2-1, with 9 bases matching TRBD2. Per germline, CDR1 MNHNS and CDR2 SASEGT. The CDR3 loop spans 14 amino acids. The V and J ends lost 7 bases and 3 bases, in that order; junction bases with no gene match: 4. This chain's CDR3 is CASMEREVYNEQFF. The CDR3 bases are TGTGCCAGCATGGAGCGGGAGGTCTACAATGAGCAGTTCTTC.

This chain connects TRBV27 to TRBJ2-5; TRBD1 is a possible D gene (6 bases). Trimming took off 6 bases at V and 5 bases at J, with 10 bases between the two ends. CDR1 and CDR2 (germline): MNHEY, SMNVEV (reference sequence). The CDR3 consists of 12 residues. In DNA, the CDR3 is TGTGCCAGCAGAACAGGGTATGAGACCCAGTACTTC. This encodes CASRTGYETQYF.

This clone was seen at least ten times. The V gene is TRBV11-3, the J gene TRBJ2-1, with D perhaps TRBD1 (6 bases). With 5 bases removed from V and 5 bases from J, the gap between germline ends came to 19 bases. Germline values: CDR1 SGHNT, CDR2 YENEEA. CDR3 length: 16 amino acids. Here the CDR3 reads CASSTLPGQPNNEQFF. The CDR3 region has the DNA TGTGCCAGCAGCACCCTCCCGGGACAACCTAACAATGAGCAGTTCTTC. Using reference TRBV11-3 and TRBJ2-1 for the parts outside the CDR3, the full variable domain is EAGVVQSPRYKIIEKKQPVAFWCNPISGHNTLYWYLQNLGQGPELLIRYENEEAVDDSQLPKDRFSAERLKGVDSTLKIQPAELGDSAVYLCASSTLPGQPNNEQFFGPGTRLTVL.

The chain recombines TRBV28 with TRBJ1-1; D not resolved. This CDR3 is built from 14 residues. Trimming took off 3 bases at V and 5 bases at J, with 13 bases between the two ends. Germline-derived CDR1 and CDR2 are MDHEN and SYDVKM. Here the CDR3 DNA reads TGTGCCAGCAGTTTTGGACCCAGGAGGACTGAAGCTTTCTTT. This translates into CASSFGPRRTEAFF.

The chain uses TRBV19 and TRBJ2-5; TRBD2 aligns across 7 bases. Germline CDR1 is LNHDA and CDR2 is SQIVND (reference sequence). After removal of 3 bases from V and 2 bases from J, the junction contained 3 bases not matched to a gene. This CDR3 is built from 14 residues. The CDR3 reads CASSIGGGQETQYF. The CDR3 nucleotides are TGTGCCAGTAGTATCGGGGGAGGGCAAGAGACCCAGTACTTC.

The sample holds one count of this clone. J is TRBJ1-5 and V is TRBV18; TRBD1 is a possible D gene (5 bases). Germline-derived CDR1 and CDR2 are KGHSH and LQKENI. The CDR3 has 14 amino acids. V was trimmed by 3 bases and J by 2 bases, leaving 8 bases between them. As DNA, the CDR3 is TGTGCCAGCTCACCGGACACAGGCAATCAGCCCCAGCATTTT. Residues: CASSPDTGNQPQHF.